Below, one TCR beta chain is given with its context. This CDR3 is 15 amino acids long. Germline V gene lookup returns CDR1 SGHDT and CDR2 YYEEEE. The trim removed 1 base at V and 4 bases at J, leaving 4 bases unmatched. Authors' processing steps: Amplification with reference gene primers provided the estimates of nucleated cell counts. Profiling relied on immunoSEQ multiplex PCR, and the TCRdb table lists in-frame clones only, not all of them. D and trimming were read from the DNA, whereas the V and J calls and clone size are those reported in that table. The data hold 25,000 to 40,000 clones, with roughly 84% observed a single time. This entry is derived from a study of blood T cell repertoires in COVID-19. Turning to the study itself: The United States, Italy and Spain supplied acute and convalescent COVID-19 samples. PBMCs, B-cell-depleted T cells, or T cells were the source of the cDNA or gDNA that made up the material.

The chain employs TRBV5-6 and TRBJ2-1, with 8 nucleotides matching TRBD2. The sequenced sample was peripheral blood. This sequence was found in a man in his sixties with active COVID-19. The CDR3 protein is CASSLRLAGYNEQFF. DNA of the CDR3: TGTGCCAGCAGCTTGCGGCTAGCGGGTTACAATGAGCAGTTCTTC.